The 6 T cell receptor beta chains listed next were all sequenced from one sample in a study of molecular identifiers for immune sequencing clone quantification. Each CDR3 protein gets one entry after TCRdb re-called the PCR reads with MiXCR. Among under 650,000 distinct CDR3 sequences listed, nearly 20% were seen once. Sequencing input: naive CD8+ T cells from blood, with Jurkat cell RNA spiked in. Subset in this sample: FACS-sorted CD8+CD4-CCR7+CD45RA+ naive T cells. The receptors here all came from a human donor in good health. Some libraries in this study had Jurkat cell RNA spiked in.

The chain combines TRBV27 with TRBJ2-2; 7 nucleotides match TRBD1. The CDR3 length is 16 residues. Germline assignment: CDR1 MNHEY and CDR2 SMNVEV (reference sequence). The junction had 8 bases not matched to a gene; V was cut back by 5 bases and J by 2 bases. Here the CDR3 DNA reads TGTGCCAGCAGTGGGGACAGCTCATTAAACACCGGGGAGCTGTTTTTT. As protein: CASSGDSSLNTGELFF.

V is TRBV21-1 and J is TRBJ2-1; TRBD1 reflects the table's D call only, with no check against the DNA. TRBV21-1 is assigned pseudogene status. The CDR3 runs to 14 residues. CDR3 protein: CASIRTRADCEQFF. The CDR3, as DNA: TGTGCCAGCATCAGGACAAGGGCCGATTGTGAGCAGTTCTTC.

Points on this clonotype: The germline gene is not matched at one end of the junction; a read error may be the cause. The chain recombines TRBV4-3 with TRBJ2-7; perhaps TRBD1 as D (5 bases). The CDR3 totals 13 residues. Germline values: CDR1 LGHNA, CDR2 YSLEER. The CDR3 DNA reads TGCGCCCGCAGCCTACAGGTGTCCTACGAGCAGTACTTC. This gives the protein CARSLQVSYEQYF.

Ten or more counts support this clonotype. This chain links TRBV3-1 with TRBJ2-2, with TRBD2 matching 9 bases. The CDR3 loop spans 17 amino acids. Germline V gene data show CDR1 as LGHDT and CDR2 as YNNKEL (reference sequence). V gave up 3 bases and J gave up 3 bases; unmatched junction bases: 8. The CDR3 is CASSQERLAADTGELFF. CDR3 nucleotides: TGTGCCAGCAGCCAGGAAAGACTAGCGGCGGACACCGGGGAGCTGTTTTTT.

This clonotype appeared a few times. The genes are TRBV5-4 and TRBJ1-6, with 9 bases that match TRBD1. The V gene end was trimmed by 5 bases and the J gene end by 10 bases; junction bases not matched to a gene: 10. This CDR3 contains 15 residues. The V gene's germline CDR1 is SGHNT and CDR2 YYREEE (reference sequence). Written as DNA, the CDR3 is TGTGCCAGCAGGCCCATGGGACAGGGCGAGTCACCCCTCCACTTT. The encoded protein is CASRPMGQGESPLHF.

The rearrangement uses TRBV7-9 and TRBJ2-1; 8 bases align to TRBD2. Trimming cost V 3 bases and J 0 bases; bases outside gene matches: 4. The CDR3 runs to 16 residues. Germline CDR1 reads SEHNR; CDR2 reads FQNEAQ (reference sequence). CDR3 protein: CASSLASGGSYNEQFF. The CDR3 bases are TGTGCCAGCAGCTTGGCCAGCGGGGGCTCCTACAATGAGCAGTTCTTC.